A selection of T cell receptor beta chains follows, all from one sample in a study of T cell responses to AZD1222 COVID-19 vaccine. Using immunoSEQ multiplex PCR, the repertoire was profiled, and TCRdb retains in-frame clones only, with some absent. This sample yields about 55,000 clones, of which around 90% are seen a single time; under 2% belongs to the top ten. This material consisted of peripheral blood, taken on day 0 of AZD1222 vaccination. These receptors all stem from an adult in good health. CDR3s include the opening cysteine and the closing phenylalanine or tryptophan. The D gene is left open where the match is weak. Rows give clone size only sometimes, using once, few, many, or a class for an expanded clone.

CDR3,DNA,V,J,size,D
CASSPPDSHTIYF,TGTGCCAGCAGCCCACCGGACAGTCACACCATATATTTT,TRBV9,TRBJ1-3,.,.
CASSMNTGASGNEQFF,TGTGCCAGTAGTATGAATACAGGGGCGTCGGGCAATGAGCAGTTCTTC,TRBV19,TRBJ2-1,few,TRBD1
CASSQEETTSSYEQYF,TGCGCCAGCAGCCAAGAAGAGACGACTAGCTCCTACGAGCAGTACTTC,TRBV4-1,TRBJ2-7,.,.
CASSFWSSGSWETQYF,TGCGCCAGCAGCTTTTGGAGTAGCGGGAGTTGGGAGACCCAGTACTTC,TRBV5-1,TRBJ2-5,.,TRBD2
CATTDLKSAPLHF,TGTGCCACGACCGATTTGAAGAGTGCACCCCTCCACTTT,TRBV6-5,TRBJ1-6,.,.
CASSIVPGRNTEAFF,TGTGCCAGTAGTATAGTTCCAGGGCGGAACACTGAAGCTTTCTTT,TRBV19,TRBJ1-1,.,.
CASSLVTGAGEQFF,TGCGCCAGCAGCTTGGTTACAGGGGCTGGCGAGCAGTTCTTC,TRBV5-1,TRBJ2-1,.,TRBD1
CASSISGSSYNEQFF,TGTGCCAGCAGCATTAGCGGGAGCTCCTACAATGAGCAGTTCTTC,TRBV5-4,TRBJ2-1,.,TRBD2
CASSLGGTSGYNEQFF,TGCGCCAGCAGCTTGGGAGGGACTAGCGGTTACAATGAGCAGTTCTTC,TRBV5-1,TRBJ2-1,once,TRBD2
CASSPTSGSWETQYF,TGTGCCAGCAGCCCCACTAGCGGGAGTTGGGAGACCCAGTACTTC,TRBV7-9,TRBJ2-5,.,TRBD2
CASSEFGGNTEAFF,TGTGCCAGCAGTGAATTCGGTGGGAACACTGAAGCTTTCTTT,TRBV25-1,TRBJ1-1,.,.
CASSLGDYGYTF,TGTGCCAGCAGCTTGGGGGACTATGGCTACACCTTC,TRBV7-9,TRBJ1-2,once,.
CASSLYPPRGQDSYEQYF,TGTGCCAGCAGTTTATACCCCCCCCGGGGACAGGACTCCTACGAGCAGTACTTC,TRBV27,TRBJ2-7,.,TRBD1
CAWARGTTSSYNEQFF,TGTGCCTGGGCAAGGGGGACAACCAGCTCCTACAATGAGCAGTTCTTC,TRBV30,TRBJ2-1,.,.
CASSISGSTDTQYF,TGCGCCAGCAGCATTAGCGGGAGTACAGATACGCAGTATTTT,TRBV5-1,TRBJ2-3,.,TRBD2
CASSFLQGAGANVLTF,TGTGCCAGCAGCTTCCTACAGGGGGCTGGGGCCAACGTCCTGACTTTC,TRBV5-4,TRBJ2-6,few,TRBD1
CSARTGVTQYF,TGCAGTGCTCGGACAGGGGTCACGCAGTATTTT,TRBV20-1,TRBJ2-3,.,TRBD1